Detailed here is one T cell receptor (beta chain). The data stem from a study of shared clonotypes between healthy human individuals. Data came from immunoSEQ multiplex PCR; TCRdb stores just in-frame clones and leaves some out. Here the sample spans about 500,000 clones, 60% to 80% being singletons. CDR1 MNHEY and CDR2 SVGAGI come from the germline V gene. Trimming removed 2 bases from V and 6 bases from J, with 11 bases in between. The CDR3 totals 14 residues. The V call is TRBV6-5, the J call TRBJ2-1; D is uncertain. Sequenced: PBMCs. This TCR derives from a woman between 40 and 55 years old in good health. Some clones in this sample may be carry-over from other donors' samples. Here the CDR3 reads CASSYRRVTNEQFF. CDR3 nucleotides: TGTGCCAGCAGTTACAGAAGGGTAACCAATGAGCAGTTCTTC.